A single sample gave rise to the 21 T cell receptor beta chains below, sequenced in a study of blood T cell repertoires in COVID-19. Libraries were prepared by immunoSEQ multiplex PCR; TCRdb keeps only in-frame clonotypes and omits some of them. In the table there are under 200,000 clones, 70% to 90% of which are singletons. The material sequenced was peripheral blood. Receptor source: a man aged 35 to 55 with active or convalescent COVID-19.

The chain recombines TRBV7-2 with TRBJ1-2; 8 nucleotides align to TRBD1. The CDR3 is 14 residues long. After removal of 1 base from V and 2 bases from J, the junction contained 0 bases not matched to a gene. CDR1 SGHTA and CDR2 FQGNSA come from the germline V gene. The CDR3 bases are TGTGCCAGCAGCTTAGGACAGGGGAACTATGGCTACACCTTC. Translating it yields CASSLGQGNYGYTF.

This clone was seen a few times. The chain couples TRBV5-1 to TRBJ1-3, with D unclear. Germline V gene data show CDR1 as SGHRS and CDR2 as YFSETQ. V dropped 2 bases and J dropped 0 bases, with 9 bases sitting between them. This CDR3 spans 15 amino acids. This CDR3 reads CASSLEGNSGNTIYF. As DNA, the CDR3 is TGCGCCAGCAGCTTAGAGGGCAACTCTGGAAACACCATATATTTT.

The V and J genes are TRBV2 and TRBJ2-7, with TRBD2 as a possible D gene (6 bases). Germline values: CDR1 SNHLY, CDR2 FYNNEI. V was trimmed by 4 bases and J by 3 bases, leaving 10 bases between them. CDR3 length: 13 residues. CDR3 region: CASSGSEGYEQYF. The CDR3 DNA sequence: TGTGCCAGCAGTGGGTCGGAGGGCTACGAGCAGTACTTC.

The chain joins TRBV6-5 to TRBJ1-2; D is ambiguous. Germline-derived CDR1 and CDR2 are MNHEY and SVGAGI. The CDR3 consists of 14 residues. V shed 6 bases and J shed 8 bases, with 19 bases lying between them. The CDR3 is CASSPPSGFSGYTF. CDR3 DNA: TGTGCCAGCAGCCCCCCTTCGGGATTCTCCGGCTACACCTTC.

The CDR3 here is CASSSPRSPKLFF. The CDR3 nucleotides are TGTGCCAGCAGCTCACCGAGGTCGCCCAAACTGTTTTTT. The V gene is TRBV27, the J gene TRBJ1-4; D gene unclear. This CDR3 is 13 amino acids long. With 6 bases removed from V and 11 bases from J, the gap between germline ends came to 16 bases. Germline CDR1 MNHEY, CDR2 SMNVEV (reference sequence).

The chain has TRBV6-5 and TRBJ2-2; TRBD1 aligns across 10 bases. V gave up 6 bases and J gave up 10 bases; unmatched junction bases: 8. This CDR3 contains 14 residues. The germline gives CDR1 MNHEY, CDR2 SVGAGI. The CDR3 bases are TGTGCCAGCAGCCGGACAGGGGGGACAGAGGAGCTGTTTTTT. Residues: CASSRTGGTEELFF.

The chain recombines TRBV29-1 with TRBJ2-1; no firm D call. The V gene lost 2 bases and the J gene lost 4 bases, with 15 bases spanning the gap. CDR1 and CDR2 (germline): SQVTM, ANQGSEA. The length of the CDR3 is 15 residues. This chain's CDR3 is CSVEPDKVRYNEQFF. The DNA of the CDR3 is TGCAGCGTTGAACCCGACAAGGTACGGTACAATGAGCAGTTCTTC.

V and J are TRBV27 and TRBJ2-7; 11 bases match TRBD2. The J segment lost 5 bases and the V segment lost 5 bases, leaving 14 bases of the junction unmatched. This CDR3 contains 17 residues. Germline CDR1 is MNHEY and CDR2 is SMNVEV (reference sequence). CDR3 coding DNA: TGTGCCAGCAGTCAACAATTTCCGGGACTAGCGGTCCACGAGCAGTACTTC. Residues: CASSQQFPGLAVHEQYF.

Details on this clone: This CDR3 is also generated by other DNA sequences in the sample. The chain recombines TRBV5-1 with TRBJ2-5; D remains ambiguous. V was pared by 4 bases and J by 3 bases, with 4 bases between. CDR1 and CDR2 (germline): SGHRS, YFSETQ. This CDR3 is built from 11 residues. The chain's CDR3 is CASSREETQYF. DNA for the CDR3: TGCGCCAGCAGCCGAGAAGAGACCCAGTACTTC.

The chain recombines TRBV18 with TRBJ2-2; no reliable D call. The germline gives CDR1 KGHSH, CDR2 LQKENI. V lost 3 bases, J lost 7 bases, and 12 bases lay in between. This CDR3 is built from 14 residues. Here the CDR3 reads CASSPTQAFGELFF. DNA for the CDR3: TGTGCCAGCTCACCGACGCAGGCGTTCGGGGAGCTGTTTTTT.

This rearrangement joins TRBV19 to TRBJ1-2; 7 nucleotides agree with TRBD1. V lost 3 bases to trimming and J lost 3 bases; unmatched junction nucleotides: 10. Germline V gives CDR1 LNHDA, CDR2 SQIVND (reference sequence). This CDR3 spans 16 amino acids. CDR3 loop: CASSMALGTAYYGYTF. Here the CDR3 DNA reads TGTGCCAGTAGTATGGCCCTAGGGACAGCTTACTATGGCTACACCTTC.

This rearrangement joins TRBV7-2 to TRBJ1-1, with D tentatively TRBD1 (5 bases). The germline V gene has CDR1 SGHTA and CDR2 FQGNSA. This CDR3 has 17 residues. V gave up 1 base and J gave up 0 bases, with 15 bases separating them. This CDR3 is CASSLDPQVNMNTEAFF. DNA of the CDR3: TGTGCCAGCAGCTTAGATCCACAGGTTAACATGAACACTGAAGCTTTCTTT.

The gene calls are TRBV28 and TRBJ2-7, with D possibly being TRBD2 (7 bases). The length of the CDR3 is 14 residues. V dropped 1 base and J dropped 5 bases, with 12 bases sitting between them. Germline values: CDR1 MDHEN, CDR2 SYDVKM. In DNA, the CDR3 is TGTGCCAGCAGTTTATCGGGGGGCGGGAACGAGCAGTACTTC. Translation: CASSLSGGGNEQYF. The full variable domain, completed using reference TRBV28 and TRBJ2-7, is DVKVTQSSRYLVKRTGEKVFLECVQDMDHENMFWYRQDPGLGLRLIYFSYDVKMKEKGDIPEGYSVSREKKERFSLILESASTNQTSMYLCASSLSGGGNEQYFGPGTRLTVT.

V gene TRBV27 combines with J gene TRBJ1-5, with a tentative D call TRBD1 (6 bases). V lost 7 bases, J lost 4 bases, and 17 bases lay in between. The CDR3 spans 15 residues. The germline V gene has CDR1 MNHEY and CDR2 SMNVEV (reference sequence). The CDR3 coding sequence is TGTGCCAGCACCTCTCGGTGGCAGGGGAATCAGCCCCAGCATTTT. This encodes CASTSRWQGNQPQHF.

The genes are TRBV7-9 and TRBJ1-2; no clear D. V shed 2 bases and J shed 3 bases, with 16 bases lying between them. The CDR3 length is 16 residues. CDR1 is SEHNR and CDR2 is FQNEAQ in the germline V gene (reference sequence). CDR3 DNA: TGTGCCAGCAGCTTATCCCCGGGTGGAGGTGACTATGGCTACACCTTC. Translating it yields CASSLSPGGGDYGYTF.

The genes are TRBV7-9 and TRBJ1-5, with 9 positions matching TRBD1. The V segment lost 5 bases and the J segment 4 bases; nucleotides outside the gene matches: 3. The germline gives CDR1 SEHNR, CDR2 FQNEAQ (reference sequence). This CDR3 is built from 14 residues. In nucleotides, the CDR3 is TGTGCCAGCAGCCGAGGGACAGGGAATCAGCCCCAGCATTTT. Translation gives CASSRGTGNQPQHF.

This clone came up once. The chain joins TRBV11-1 to TRBJ1-4; D is uncertain. The CDR3 spans 14 residues. CDR1 is SGHAT and CDR2 is FQDESV in the germline V gene (reference sequence). Trimming removed 0 bases at V and 8 bases at J, with 10 bases between. The DNA for the CDR3 is TGTGCCAGCAGCTTAGCGCCCTTTCAGGAAAAACTGTTTTTT. Protein product: CASSLAPFQEKLFF.

The V gene is TRBV28, the J gene TRBJ1-6; a weak D match, TRBD1 (5 bases). CDR1 MDHEN and CDR2 SYDVKM come from the germline V gene. The CDR3 is 18 residues long. The germline V and J ends were trimmed by 5 bases and 6 bases, with 23 bases remaining between them. This chain's CDR3 is CASSSANPGKFFNSPLHF. The CDR3 DNA follows: TGTGCCAGCAGTAGCGCAAACCCAGGGAAATTTTTTAATTCACCCCTCCACTTT.

This chain joins TRBV3-1 (or the pseudogene TRBV3-2) and TRBJ2-3; TRBD2 might be the D (5 bases). Germline V gene sequence: CDR1 LGHDT, CDR2 YNNKEL (reference sequence). V was trimmed by 0 bases and J by 1 base, leaving 14 bases between them. The CDR3 consists of 17 residues. The CDR3 DNA is TGTGCCAGCAGCCAAGATAGGGCTAGCAGTCGCACAGATACGCAGTATTTT. It yields the protein CASSQDRASSRTDTQYF.

The V call is TRBV27, the J call TRBJ2-3; possible D gene TRBD1, 5 bases. V was shortened by 2 bases and J by 4 bases, with 10 bases between the two germline ends. The CDR3 length is 14 residues. Looked up from germline, CDR1 is MNHEY and CDR2 is SMNVEV (reference sequence). As DNA, the CDR3 is TGTGCCAGCAGTTTACGCCAGGGATCAGATACGCAGTATTTT. Encoded protein: CASSLRQGSDTQYF.

The chain has TRBV2 and TRBJ2-1; 11 bases match TRBD2. CDR1 and CDR2 (germline): SNHLY, FYNNEI. With V trimmed by 7 bases and J by 2 bases, 10 bases remained unmatched. This CDR3 is built from 17 residues. The CDR3 reads CASKSTSGSITYNEQFF. The CDR3 nucleotides read TGTGCCAGCAAGTCTACTAGCGGGAGTATAACCTACAATGAGCAGTTCTTC. Filled out from reference TRBV2 and TRBJ2-1, the complete variable domain reads EPEVTQTPSHQVTQMGQEVILRCVPISNHLYFYWYRQILGQKVEFLVSFYNNEISEKSEIFDDQFSVERPDGSNFTLKIRSTKLEDSAMYFCASKSTSGSITYNEQFFGPGTRLTVL.